Here is one TCR beta chain with its context. TCRdb's table, derived via immunoSEQ multiplex PCR, lists solely in-frame clones and lacks some. This table has about 110,000 clones, around nine tenths appearing once. The source of the sample is a study of blood T cell repertoires in COVID-19. Study summary: Some COVID-19 samples were acute and others convalescent; all came from the United States, Italy and Spain. The analysed material was cDNA or gDNA that came from T cells, B-cell-depleted T cells, or PBMCs.

Losses at the gene ends were 6 bases for V and 9 bases for J; bases not matched to a gene: 10. The CDR3 length is 13 residues. Germline V CDR1 and CDR2: SNHLY, FYNNEI. The sample taken for sequencing was peripheral blood. The V call is TRBV2, the J call TRBJ2-5; 7 nucleotides match TRBD2. The receptor was derived from a woman in her 70s who had recovered from COVID-19. CDR3: CASSGERGGAQYF. CDR3 DNA sequence: TGTGCCAGCAGCGGGGAACGGGGAGGGGCCCAGTACTTC.